Listed below are T cell receptor beta chains from one sample, sequenced in a study of cytomegalovirus exposure and HLA in healthy donors. TCRdb's copy holds only in-frame clones and misses some; the assay was immunoSEQ multiplex PCR. The sample gives about 130,000 clones, 81% of which show up once; 5.5% to 7.5% is in the top ten. Input material: PBMCs. Source of these receptors: a woman between 40 and 55 years old in good health and CMV-seropositive. Each CDR3 is given without its conserved first and last residue. The order of the fields is CDR3 protein, J gene, V gene.

CDR3: ASSTWTGRTEAF
J: TRBJ1-1
V: TRBV27

CDR3: ASSLNRGSEAF
J: TRBJ1-1
V: TRBV7-6

CDR3: ASSLTGTGGPGELF
J: TRBJ2-2
V: TRBV5-1

CDR3: ASSTSGVRRETQY
J: TRBJ2-5
V: TRBV14

CDR3: ASRDRGNEQF
J: TRBJ2-1
V: TRBV19

CDR3: ASSLGRTEGLF
J: TRBJ1-4
V: TRBV7-6

CDR3: ASSDRGNSPLH
J: TRBJ1-6
V: TRBV6-4

CDR3: ALGRGQGPSYEQY
J: TRBJ2-7
V: TRBV7-9

CDR3: ASSLVDGRARNNEQF
J: TRBJ2-1
V: TRBV5-6

CDR3: ASSQVGGSSSYEQY
J: .
V: TRBV7-9

CDR3: ASRTSGTYEQY
J: TRBJ2-7
V: TRBV7-8

CDR3: ASSSGTGGVYEQY
J: TRBJ2-7
V: TRBV9

CDR3: ASSPDRTQLTLH
J: TRBJ1-6
V: TRBV5-1

CDR3: ASSPGTGESPLH
J: TRBJ1-6
V: TRBV7-3

CDR3: ASSPIDRAYEQY
J: TRBJ2-7
V: TRBV18

CDR3: ASSFGRGGIDGYT
J: TRBJ1-2
V: TRBV9

CDR3: ASSFQGSGNTIY
J: TRBJ1-3
V: TRBV5-4

CDR3: ASSPQASGNTDTQY
J: TRBJ2-3
V: TRBV11-2

CDR3: ASRGVRGNQPQH
J: TRBJ1-5
V: TRBV2

CDR3: ASSHSGGRTDTQY
J: TRBJ2-3
V: TRBV13

CDR3: ASSLDQGYGNYGYT
J: TRBJ1-2
V: TRBV11-2

CDR3: ASRKGLGEKLF
J: TRBJ1-4
V: TRBV19

CDR3: ASSPGLIYNEQF
J: TRBJ2-1
V: TRBV27

CDR3: ASSQDKGLAGVSDTQY
J: TRBJ2-3
V: TRBV4-1

CDR3: ASSLRTSGAGELF
J: TRBJ2-2
V: TRBV7-7

CDR3: ASSSARDRGQDEQF
J: TRBJ2-1
V: TRBV5-4

CDR3: ASSARGGYEQY
J: TRBJ2-7
V: TRBV7-2

CDR3: ASSPAGGRNIQY
J: TRBJ2-4
V: TRBV5-4

CDR3: ASSESPLAGGRLEQF
J: TRBJ2-1
V: TRBV25-1

CDR3: ASSAGTGRFEKLF
J: TRBJ1-4
V: TRBV6-1

CDR3: ASSLGRGSNQPQH
J: TRBJ1-5
V: TRBV7-8

CDR3: ASSLYSSSYEQY
J: TRBJ2-7
V: TRBV27

CDR3: ASNSVPAYEQY
J: TRBJ2-7
V: TRBV28

CDR3: ASSLTGVDEQY
J: TRBJ2-7
V: TRBV6-6

CDR3: ASSLFSEQGGELF
J: TRBJ2-2
V: TRBV5-1

CDR3: ASSYRGDSSGRTDTQY
J: TRBJ2-3
V: TRBV28

CDR3: ASSLERTVTDTQY
J: TRBJ2-3
V: TRBV5-8

CDR3: ASTVAEYNEQF
J: TRBJ2-1
V: TRBV7-2

CDR3: ASSRGMSGGHRDTQY
J: TRBJ2-3
V: TRBV9

CDR3: ASSLAAAENEQF
J: TRBJ2-1
V: TRBV5-4

CDR3: ASSHDPRAYEQY
J: TRBJ2-7
V: TRBV11-2